This T cell receptor (beta chain) was recovered during a study of cytomegalovirus exposure and HLA in healthy donors (TCRdb year 2017). A note on the overall study: A later analysis indicated that the roughly 130 validation repertoires were generated on the platform also employed for the approximately 700 repertoires of the first cohort. The study aimed to test whether signatures of past pathogen exposure could be identified by cataloging public T cell receptors. In addition to the first cohort of 500 to 850 subjects, a separate validation cohort of 130 or so different subjects was used. To predict cytomegalovirus infection status, the study combined high-throughput TCR immunosequencing, statistical association of individual TCRs with disease status, and machine learning.

The donors belonged to the validation cohort of roughly 120 subjects, which was separate from the approximately 700-subject first cohort. The library relied on the immunoSEQ multiplex PCR assay. The study's own analysis went as follows. To diagnose cytomegalovirus status from the catalog of TCR beta chain sequences, a statistical classification framework was built. TCRdb carries this immuneACCESS record with in-frame sequences only. Its versions omit some clonotypes, under half of them owing to an unresolved V gene in the studies checked, with the rest unexplained. V and J calls plus clone size are reproduced from that table; the DNA served to infer D and trimming. Present in this sample are about 130,000 clones, 89% of which were seen just once. The ten largest clones add up to approximately 9.2% of the sample. The paper as a whole reports these results and caveats: Most TCR sequences were seen in very few donors, while some public TCRs were found in many individuals. According to the authors, the approach could potentially be generalized to other disease states and immunological phenotypes. Three of the identified cytomegalovirus-associated TCR beta chains were confirmed in vitro to be specific for cytomegalovirus antigens. In a later analysis, TCRs clustered in the first cohort were found to also tend to co-occur in the 130 or so validation repertoires, with approximately 93% of cluster scores above 0. A later analysis had no HLA typing for the validation cohort, so co-occurrence there was scored across all 110 or so repertoires. The classifier was reported to diagnose cytomegalovirus status with high specificity and sensitivity in both the original and validation cohorts. The study listed 170 or so TCR beta chains as associated with cytomegalovirus.

As encoded in the germline V gene (reference sequence), CDR1 is MNHEY while CDR2 is SMNVEV. The germline V and J ends show losses of 5 bases and 1 base respectively, and no gene match explains 4 bases of the junction. The CDR3, from cysteine to phenylalanine, totals 14 residues. Only the CDR3 region is kept as DNA, spanning 42 bases read in frame from base 1. Comments on this clone: There is no known antigen for this receptor. Base-call qualities are not available, and no considerably larger clone is one nucleotide away.

Sequenced material: PBMCs. This receptor chain uses TRBV27 and TRBJ1-1, with 7 bases aligning to TRBD1. The TCR comes from a woman between 18 and 29 years old in good health and CMV-seropositive. CDR3 protein: CASSIGQANTEAFF. The DNA reads TGTGCCAGCAGTATCGGACAGGCGAACACTGAAGCTTTCTTT.